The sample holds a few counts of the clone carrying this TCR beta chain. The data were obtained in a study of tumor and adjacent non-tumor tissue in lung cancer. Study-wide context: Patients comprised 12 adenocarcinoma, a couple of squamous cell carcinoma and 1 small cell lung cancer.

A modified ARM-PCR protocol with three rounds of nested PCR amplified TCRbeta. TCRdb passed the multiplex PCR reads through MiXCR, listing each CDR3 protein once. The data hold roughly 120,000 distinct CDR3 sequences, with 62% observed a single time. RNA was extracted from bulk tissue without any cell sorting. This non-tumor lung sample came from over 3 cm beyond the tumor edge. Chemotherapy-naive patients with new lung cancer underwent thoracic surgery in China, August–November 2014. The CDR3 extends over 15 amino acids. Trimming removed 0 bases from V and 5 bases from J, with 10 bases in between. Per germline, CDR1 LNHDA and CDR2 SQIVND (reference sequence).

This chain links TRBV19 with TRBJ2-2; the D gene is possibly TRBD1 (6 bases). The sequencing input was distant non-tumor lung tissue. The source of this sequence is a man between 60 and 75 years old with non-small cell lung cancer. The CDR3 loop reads CASSIDLGATGELFF. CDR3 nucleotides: TGTGCCAGTAGTATAGATCTGGGGGCGACCGGGGAGCTGTTTTTT.